A selection of T cell receptor beta chains follows, all from one sample in a study of beta chain features in type 1 diabetes. Some clones are missing from TCRdb's copy, which holds only in-frame ones; the method was immunoSEQ multiplex PCR. In the table there are about 930,000 clones, 17% of which are singletons. The material sequenced was naive CD4+ T cells from blood. These receptors came from a young woman in good health. Each CDR3 is given with its conserved first and last residue. Each record gives: J gene, CDR3 length, clone size, V gene, D gene, CDR3 protein, CDR3 DNA. D genes are given only for firm matches. A row's size may be missing; if present it is once, few, many or a size class.

j_gene: TRBJ2-2; len: 14; abundance: few; v_gene: TRBV9; d_gene: TRBD1; CDR3aa: CASNRQGHTGELFF; CDR3nt: TGTGCCAGCAACCGACAGGGACACACCGGGGAGCTGTTTTTT
j_gene: TRBJ1-1; len: 14; abundance: .; v_gene: TRBV18; d_gene: .; CDR3aa: CASSMRTRNTEAFF; CDR3nt: TGTGCCAGCTCAATGCGCACCCGGAACACTGAAGCTTTCTTT
j_gene: TRBJ1-3; len: 11; abundance: .; v_gene: TRBV2; d_gene: .; CDR3aa: CASRESNTIYF; CDR3nt: TGTGCCAGCCGGGAGTCGAACACCATATATTTT
j_gene: TRBJ1-1; len: 12; abundance: .; v_gene: TRBV9; d_gene: .; CDR3aa: CASSVGGTEAFF; CDR3nt: TGTGCCAGCAGCGTCGGAGGGACTGAAGCTTTCTTT
j_gene: TRBJ2-1; len: 16; abundance: .; v_gene: TRBV27; d_gene: TRBD1; CDR3aa: CASRRDPGQGYNEQFF; CDR3nt: TGTGCCAGCAGGCGAGATCCGGGACAGGGTTACAATGAGCAGTTCTTC
j_gene: TRBJ2-2; len: 13; abundance: .; v_gene: TRBV7-2; d_gene: .; CDR3aa: CASSVITPGELFF; CDR3nt: TGTGCCAGCAGCGTGATAACCCCCGGGGAGCTGTTTTTT
j_gene: TRBJ1-1; len: 14; abundance: few; v_gene: TRBV7-3; d_gene: .; CDR3aa: CASSLVPLNTEAFF; CDR3nt: TGTGCCAGCAGCTTAGTCCCCCTGAACACTGAAGCTTTCTTT
j_gene: TRBJ1-3; len: 16; abundance: .; v_gene: TRBV15; d_gene: .; CDR3aa: CTTSRDDFHSGNTIYF; CDR3nt: TGTACCACCAGCAGAGACGATTTCCACTCTGGAAACACCATATATTTT
j_gene: TRBJ2-5; len: 14; abundance: few; v_gene: TRBV28; d_gene: .; CDR3aa: CASSLIQGRETQYF; CDR3nt: TGTGCCAGCAGTTTAATCCAGGGTAGGGAGACCCAGTACTTC
j_gene: TRBJ2-1; len: 16; abundance: .; v_gene: TRBV18; d_gene: TRBD2; CDR3aa: CASSPRSGGDYNEQFF; CDR3nt: TGTGCCAGCTCACCCCGTAGCGGGGGGGATTACAATGAGCAGTTCTTC
j_gene: TRBJ2-1; len: 16; abundance: .; v_gene: TRBV9; d_gene: .; CDR3aa: CASSVGAGTSYNEQFF; CDR3nt: TGTGCCAGCAGCGTAGGGGCCGGGACCTCCTACAATGAGCAGTTCTTC
j_gene: TRBJ2-6; len: 16; abundance: .; v_gene: TRBV5-6; d_gene: .; CDR3aa: CASSLGQGSGANVLTF; CDR3nt: TGTGCCAGCAGCTTGGGCCAGGGATCTGGGGCCAACGTCCTGACTTTC
j_gene: TRBJ2-5; len: 14; abundance: .; v_gene: TRBV2; d_gene: .; CDR3aa: CASSEQGPQETQYF; CDR3nt: TGTGCCAGCAGTGAACAGGGACCACAAGAGACCCAGTACTTC
j_gene: TRBJ2-7; len: 10; abundance: .; v_gene: TRBV29-1; d_gene: .; CDR3aa: CSAAEEEQYF; CDR3nt: TGCAGCGCGGCCGAGGAAGAGCAGTACTTC
j_gene: TRBJ2-1; len: 17; abundance: .; v_gene: TRBV19; d_gene: TRBD2; CDR3aa: CASSSWARTSGRNEQFF; CDR3nt: TGTGCCAGTAGTAGCTGGGCTAGGACTAGCGGGAGGAATGAGCAGTTCTTC
j_gene: TRBJ2-1; len: 13; abundance: .; v_gene: TRBV19; d_gene: TRBD1; CDR3aa: CASSPQGVDEQFF; CDR3nt: TGTGCCAGTAGTCCCCAGGGGGTTGATGAGCAGTTCTTC
j_gene: TRBJ2-7; len: 16; abundance: few; v_gene: TRBV6-5; d_gene: .; CDR3aa: CASSYSIGGTTYEQYF; CDR3nt: TGTGCCAGCAGTTACTCGATCGGAGGGACAACCTACGAGCAGTACTTC
j_gene: TRBJ2-3; len: 15; abundance: few; v_gene: TRBV9; d_gene: .; CDR3aa: CASTYKARDTDTQYF; CDR3nt: TGTGCCAGCACTTATAAGGCGCGGGACACAGATACGCAGTATTTT
j_gene: TRBJ2-7; len: 16; abundance: few; v_gene: TRBV29-1; d_gene: .; CDR3aa: CSVGARAATFTYEQYF; CDR3nt: TGCAGCGTGGGGGCACGGGCAGCCACCTTTACCTACGAGCAGTACTTC
j_gene: TRBJ2-7; len: 14; abundance: .; v_gene: TRBV27; d_gene: TRBD2; CDR3aa: CASSWTSGKYEQYF; CDR3nt: TGTGCCAGCAGCTGGACTAGCGGGAAATACGAGCAGTACTTC
j_gene: TRBJ2-3; len: 14; abundance: few; v_gene: TRBV6-5; d_gene: .; CDR3aa: CASSPGRLTDTQYF; CDR3nt: TGTGCCAGCAGCCCTGGACGCCTCACAGATACGCAGTATTTT
j_gene: TRBJ1-2; len: 16; abundance: .; v_gene: TRBV28; d_gene: .; CDR3aa: CASSLPGLQPNYGYTF; CDR3nt: TGTGCCAGCAGTTTACCGGGACTCCAACCTAACTATGGCTACACCTTC
j_gene: TRBJ2-2; len: 15; abundance: few; v_gene: TRBV4-2; d_gene: TRBD1; CDR3aa: CASSPTGVNTGELFF; CDR3nt: TGTGCCAGCAGCCCGACAGGGGTGAACACCGGGGAGCTGTTTTTT
j_gene: TRBJ2-6; len: 16; abundance: .; v_gene: TRBV7-9; d_gene: .; CDR3aa: CASSPDRYSGANVLTF; CDR3nt: TGTGCCAGCAGCCCTGACAGGTACTCTGGGGCCAACGTCCTGACTTTC
j_gene: TRBJ2-7; len: 13; abundance: .; v_gene: TRBV29-1; d_gene: TRBD1; CDR3aa: CSVGQGTLYEQYF; CDR3nt: TGCAGCGTTGGACAGGGAACCCTCTACGAGCAGTACTTC
j_gene: TRBJ2-1; len: 12; abundance: few; v_gene: TRBV2; d_gene: TRBD2; CDR3aa: CAGTSGYNEQFF; CDR3nt: TGTGCCGGGACTAGCGGCTACAATGAGCAGTTCTTC
j_gene: TRBJ2-1; len: 14; abundance: .; v_gene: TRBV18; d_gene: TRBD1; CDR3aa: CASSPYRGRNEQFF; CDR3nt: TGTGCCAGCTCACCATACAGGGGAAGGAATGAGCAGTTCTTC
j_gene: TRBJ1-6; len: 15; abundance: few; v_gene: TRBV25-1; d_gene: TRBD1; CDR3aa: CASRPGGTYNSPLHF; CDR3nt: TGTGCCAGCAGACCAGGGGGTACCTATAATTCACCCCTCCACTTT
j_gene: TRBJ2-5; len: 13; abundance: .; v_gene: TRBV11-2; d_gene: .; CDR3aa: CASSFQGGETQYF; CDR3nt: TGTGCCAGCAGCTTCCAGGGCGGGGAGACCCAGTACTTC
j_gene: TRBJ2-1; len: 13; abundance: .; v_gene: TRBV28; d_gene: .; CDR3aa: CASSLSLPPEQFF; CDR3nt: TGTGCCAGCAGTTTAAGTCTTCCCCCTGAGCAGTTCTTC
j_gene: TRBJ1-1; len: 14; abundance: few; v_gene: TRBV5-1; d_gene: .; CDR3aa: CASSLGRGDTEAFF; CDR3nt: TGCGCCAGCAGCTTAGGCAGGGGCGACACTGAAGCTTTCTTT
j_gene: TRBJ2-2; len: 16; abundance: .; v_gene: TRBV7-9; d_gene: .; CDR3aa: CASSSFPGDLTGELFF; CDR3nt: TGTGCCAGCAGCTCCTTCCCCGGGGACCTAACCGGGGAGCTGTTTTTT
j_gene: TRBJ2-5; len: 13; abundance: .; v_gene: TRBV18; d_gene: .; CDR3aa: CASSPGVLETQYF; CDR3nt: TGTGCCAGCTCACCAGGGGTTCTGGAGACCCAGTACTTC
j_gene: TRBJ2-3; len: 14; abundance: .; v_gene: TRBV7-3; d_gene: .; CDR3aa: CASSFGSATDTQYF; CDR3nt: TGTGCCAGCAGCTTCGGGTCGGCCACAGATACGCAGTATTTT
j_gene: TRBJ2-2; len: 15; abundance: few; v_gene: TRBV7-6; d_gene: .; CDR3aa: CASSFGSPNTGELFF; CDR3nt: TGTGCCAGCAGCTTTGGGAGTCCGAACACCGGGGAGCTGTTTTTT
j_gene: TRBJ2-1; len: 12; abundance: few; v_gene: TRBV18; d_gene: .; CDR3aa: CASTGLLGEQFF; CDR3nt: TGTGCCAGCACTGGACTGCTGGGTGAGCAGTTCTTC
j_gene: TRBJ2-5; len: 16; abundance: few; v_gene: TRBV6-5; d_gene: .; CDR3aa: CASSYEGGNGQETQYF; CDR3nt: TGTGCCAGCAGTTACGAAGGGGGGAACGGCCAAGAGACCCAGTACTTC
j_gene: TRBJ2-1; len: 13; abundance: .; v_gene: TRBV28; d_gene: .; CDR3aa: CASRPDGYNEQFF; CDR3nt: TGTGCCAGCAGACCGGACGGATACAATGAGCAGTTCTTC
j_gene: TRBJ2-3; len: 15; abundance: few; v_gene: TRBV7-2; d_gene: .; CDR3aa: CASSLRTVSRDTQYF; CDR3nt: TGTGCCAGCAGCCTGAGGACAGTCTCTAGGGATACGCAGTATTTT
j_gene: TRBJ2-7; len: 14; abundance: few; v_gene: TRBV28; d_gene: .; CDR3aa: CASSLTAGYVEQYF; CDR3nt: TGTGCCAGCAGTTTGACAGCCGGGTACGTCGAGCAGTACTTC
j_gene: TRBJ2-7; len: 16; abundance: few; v_gene: TRBV14; d_gene: .; CDR3aa: CASSQGGQKETYEQYF; CDR3nt: TGTGCCAGCAGCCAAGGAGGCCAAAAGGAGACCTACGAGCAGTACTTC
j_gene: TRBJ2-5; len: 12; abundance: .; v_gene: TRBV6-6; d_gene: .; CDR3aa: CASRVRKETQYF; CDR3nt: TGTGCCAGCAGGGTGCGGAAAGAGACCCAGTACTTC
j_gene: TRBJ2-7; len: 12; abundance: .; v_gene: TRBV28; d_gene: .; CDR3aa: CASSLSSYEQYF; CDR3nt: TGTGCCAGCAGTTTAAGTAGCTACGAGCAGTACTTC
j_gene: TRBJ2-3; len: 13; abundance: few; v_gene: TRBV9; d_gene: .; CDR3aa: CASSVEGGNTQYF; CDR3nt: TGTGCCAGCAGCGTAGAGGGCGGGAATACGCAGTATTTT
j_gene: TRBJ1-1; len: 15; abundance: .; v_gene: TRBV5-1; d_gene: .; CDR3aa: CASSLVAGYNTEAFF; CDR3nt: TGCGCCAGCAGCTTGGTTGCAGGATACAACACTGAAGCTTTCTTT
j_gene: TRBJ1-1; len: 15; abundance: few; v_gene: TRBV5-6; d_gene: TRBD1; CDR3aa: CASSIGDRLNTEAFF; CDR3nt: TGTGCCAGCAGCATTGGGGACAGGCTCAACACTGAAGCTTTCTTT
j_gene: TRBJ1-1; len: 12; abundance: .; v_gene: TRBV28; d_gene: .; CDR3aa: CASSQRGVEAFF; CDR3nt: TGTGCCAGCAGTCAGAGGGGGGTAGAAGCTTTCTTT
j_gene: TRBJ2-1; len: 11; abundance: .; v_gene: TRBV7-9; d_gene: .; CDR3aa: CASSLFGEQFF; CDR3nt: TGTGCCAGCAGCTTGTTTGGCGAGCAGTTCTTC
j_gene: TRBJ2-3; len: 15; abundance: .; v_gene: TRBV18; d_gene: TRBD2; CDR3aa: CASSPLAGPTDTQYF; CDR3nt: TGTGCCAGCTCACCACTAGCGGGGCCCACAGATACGCAGTATTTT
j_gene: TRBJ2-1; len: 12; abundance: .; v_gene: TRBV6-6; d_gene: .; CDR3aa: CASSRTDNEQFF; CDR3nt: TGTGCCAGCAGTAGGACGGACAATGAGCAGTTCTTC
j_gene: TRBJ2-1; len: 15; abundance: few; v_gene: TRBV10-3; d_gene: TRBD2; CDR3aa: CAISDGLAGRYEQFF; CDR3nt: TGTGCCATCAGTGATGGTCTAGCGGGAAGGTATGAGCAGTTCTTC
j_gene: TRBJ1-1; len: 15; abundance: few; v_gene: TRBV9; d_gene: .; CDR3aa: CASSPRGGANTEAFF; CDR3nt: TGTGCCAGCAGCCCCCGGGGCGGGGCGAACACTGAAGCTTTCTTT